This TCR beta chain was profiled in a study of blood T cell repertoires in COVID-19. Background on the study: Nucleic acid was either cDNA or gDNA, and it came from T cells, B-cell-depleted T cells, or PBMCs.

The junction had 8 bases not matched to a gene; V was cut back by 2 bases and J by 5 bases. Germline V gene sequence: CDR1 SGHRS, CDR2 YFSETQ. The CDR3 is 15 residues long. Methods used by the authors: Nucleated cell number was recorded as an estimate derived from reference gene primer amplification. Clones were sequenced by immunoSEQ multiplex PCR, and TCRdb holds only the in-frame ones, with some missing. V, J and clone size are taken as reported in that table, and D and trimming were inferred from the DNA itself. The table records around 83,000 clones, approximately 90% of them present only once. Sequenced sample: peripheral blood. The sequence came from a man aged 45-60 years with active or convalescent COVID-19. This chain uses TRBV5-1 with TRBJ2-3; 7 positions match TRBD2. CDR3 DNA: TGCGCCAGCAGCTTCAGGGCGGGAGAAGGAGATACGCAGTATTTT. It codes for CASSFRAGEGDTQYF. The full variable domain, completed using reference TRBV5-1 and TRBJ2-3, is KAGVTQTPRYLIKTRGQQVTLSCSPISGHRSVSWYQQTPGQGLQFLFEYFSETQRNKGNFPGRFSGRQFSNSRSEMNVSTLELGDSALYLCASSFRAGEGDTQYFGPGTRLTVL.